The 8 T cell receptor beta chains below come from one sample, sequenced in a study of T cell changes during pregnancy in multiple sclerosis (dated by TCRdb to about 2019). Library preparation used the immunoSEQ multiplex PCR assay. This is the immuneACCESS table as TCRdb keeps it, with only in-frame sequences that have V and J called. A part of the clones is gone; compared with another copy, unresolved V genes explain less than half, and the rest is unexplained. For this sample there are roughly 76,000 clones; around 90% appear just once. About 0.27% of the sample belongs to the ten largest clones. This specimen consisted of CD4+ T cells from peripheral blood mononuclear cells, obtained after pregnancy. Receptors were obtained from a female donor with multiple sclerosis, enrolled in a pregnancy study.

J is TRBJ2-1 and V is TRBV19, with 11 positions matching TRBD2. CDR1 is LNHDA, CDR2 SQIVND, per germline (reference sequence). V trimming: 1 base; J trimming: 0 bases; junction bases outside the gene matches: 2. The CDR3 totals 17 residues. DNA for the CDR3: TGTGCCAGTAGTATAGGACTAGCGGGAAGCTCCTACAATGAGCAGTTCTTC. This sequence encodes CASSIGLAGSSYNEQFF. The full variable domain, rest sourced from reference TRBV19 and TRBJ2-1, is DGGITQSPKYLFRKEGQNVTLSCEQNLNHDAMYWYRQDPGQGLRLIYYSQIVNDFQKGDIAEGYSVSREKKESFPLTVTSAQKNPTAFYLCASSIGLAGSSYNEQFFGPGTRLTVL.

V is TRBV19 and J is TRBJ2-2; D call uncertain. Germline V gene lookup returns CDR1 LNHDA and CDR2 SQIVND (reference sequence). The V and J ends lost 3 bases and 1 base respectively, with 6 bases between them. This CDR3 has 14 residues. CDR3 loop: CASSMALNTGELFF. The CDR3 DNA reads as TGTGCCAGTAGTATGGCTTTGAACACCGGGGAGCTGTTTTTT.

The chain couples TRBV19 to TRBJ1-4; D is perhaps TRBD1 (6 bases). This CDR3 spans 13 amino acids. The V gene lost 8 bases and the J gene lost 8 bases, with 15 bases spanning the gap. Germline CDR1 and CDR2: LNHDA and SQIVND (reference sequence). The CDR3 coding sequence is TGTGCCAGTCAGGACAGACCGGGCGAAAAACTGTTTTTT. Protein: CASQDRPGEKLFF.

The genes are TRBV27 and TRBJ2-7, with 9 bases fitting TRBD1. This CDR3 has 15 amino acids. V lost 5 bases, J lost 0 bases, and 5 bases stayed unmatched. Germline-derived CDR1 and CDR2 are MNHEY and SMNVEV (reference sequence). CDR3 sequence (DNA): TGTGCCAGCAGTCCGGGGACAGGGCACTCCTACGAGCAGTACTTC. As protein: CASSPGTGHSYEQYF.

The chain recombines TRBV18 with TRBJ2-3, with a possible D match to TRBD2 (6 bases). The CDR3 is 15 residues long. V was shortened by 2 bases and J by 2 bases, with 11 bases between the two germline ends. Germline V gene lookup returns CDR1 KGHSH and CDR2 LQKENI. CDR3 sequence (DNA): TGTGCCAGCTCACCAGGGGCGGGGTTCACAGATACGCAGTATTTT. It specifies CASSPGAGFTDTQYF.

This chain links TRBV5-1 with TRBJ2-7; 8 bases map to TRBD1. This CDR3 has 15 amino acids. Germline loops: CDR1 SGHRS, CDR2 YFSETQ. Trimming took 4 bases from V and 5 from J; bases not matched to a gene: 11. CDR3: CASSKTSDRGDEQYF. The CDR3 nucleotides read TGCGCCAGCAGCAAAACTTCCGACAGGGGTGACGAGCAGTACTTC. Based on the CDR3 plus reference TRBV5-1 and TRBJ2-7, the full variable domain is KAGVTQTPRYLIKTRGQQVTLSCSPISGHRSVSWYQQTPGQGLQFLFEYFSETQRNKGNFPGRFSGRQFSNSRSEMNVSTLELGDSALYLCASSKTSDRGDEQYFGPGTRLTVT.

V is TRBV6-4 and J is TRBJ2-1, with 9 bases aligning to TRBD1. This CDR3 comprises 16 residues. Germline V CDR1 and CDR2: MRHNA, SNTAGT. Losses at the gene ends were 4 bases for V and 8 bases for J; bases not matched to a gene: 12. CDR3 sequence reads: CASSASTGGRFYEQFF. For the CDR3, the DNA is TGTGCCAGCAGTGCGTCTACAGGGGGCCGGTTCTATGAGCAGTTCTTC.

The V call is TRBV2, the J call TRBJ2-5; TRBD1 might be the D (6 bases). The germline V gene encodes CDR1 SNHLY and CDR2 FYNNEI. The V end was cut by 4 bases, the J end by 5 bases, with 8 bases between. The CDR3 is 12 residues long. The CDR3 is CASSAQGETQYF. CDR3 sequence (DNA): TGTGCCAGCAGTGCCCAGGGGGAGACCCAGTACTTC.